This T cell receptor beta chain was recovered during a study of T cell changes during pregnancy in multiple sclerosis. V lost 2 bases, J lost 5 bases, and 10 bases stayed unmatched. The CDR3 runs to 17 residues. Germline loops: CDR1 SGHAT, CDR2 FQNNGV. Measured with immunoSEQ multiplex PCR; TCRdb has only the in-frame clones, and not every one. The table has over 30,000 clones, around 89% seen once. The receptor's source is a female donor with multiple sclerosis, enrolled in a pregnancy study. The sequencing used CD8+ T cells from peripheral blood mononuclear cells, collected in the third trimester of pregnancy. The chain uses TRBV11-2 and TRBJ2-1; the match to TRBD2 covers 9 bases. The CDR3 DNA reads as TGTGCCAGCAGCTTAACGGTTGGCGGGAGGGCACACAATGAGCAGTTCTTC. Protein product: CASSLTVGGRAHNEQFF. Combining the CDR3 with reference TRBV11-2 and TRBJ2-1 gives the whole variable domain EAGVAQSPRYKIIEKRQSVAFWCNPISGHATLYWYQQILGQGPKLLIQFQNNGVVDDSQLPKDRFSAERLKGVDSTLKIQPAKLEDSAVYLCASSLTVGGRAHNEQFFGPGTRLTVL.